The rows below give T cell receptor beta chains drawn from one sample of a study of blood T cell repertoires in COVID-19. Using immunoSEQ multiplex PCR, the repertoire was profiled, and TCRdb retains in-frame clones only, with some absent. Of roughly 260,000 clones listed, less than 90% are singletons. Sequenced sample: peripheral blood. The receptors here all came from a man aged 55 to 70 who had recovered from COVID-19. Each CDR3 is given with its conserved first and last residue. Fields, in order: V gene, J gene, clone size, D gene, CDR3 DNA, CDR3 protein. D genes are given only for firm matches. Rows give clone size only sometimes, using once, few, many, or a class for an expanded clone.

V gene: TRBV2; J gene: TRBJ1-4; clone size: once; D gene: NA; CDR3 DNA: TGTGCCAGCAGTGAATGGTTCAGGGGTCTTAATGAAAAACTGTTTTTT; CDR3 protein: CASSEWFRGLNEKLFF
V gene: TRBV18; J gene: TRBJ1-1; clone size: NA; D gene: TRBD1; CDR3 DNA: TGTGCCACCAGACAGGGGAAGTACACTGAAGCTTTCTTT; CDR3 protein: CATRQGKYTEAFF
V gene: TRBV30; J gene: TRBJ2-3; clone size: NA; D gene: TRBD1; CDR3 DNA: TGTGCCTGGAAGGGACAGGGGTGGGATACGCAGTATTTT; CDR3 protein: CAWKGQGWDTQYF
V gene: TRBV3-1/TRBV3-2; J gene: TRBJ2-2; clone size: few; D gene: TRBD1; CDR3 DNA: TGTGCCAGCAGCCAAAGGGGGACAGGGGGTTCGAACACCGGGGAGCTGTTTTTT; CDR3 protein: CASSQRGTGGSNTGELFF
V gene: TRBV2; J gene: TRBJ2-7; clone size: NA; D gene: NA; CDR3 DNA: TGTGCCAGCAGGATAGTTTCCTACGAGCAGTACTTC; CDR3 protein: CASRIVSYEQYF
V gene: TRBV9; J gene: TRBJ2-7; clone size: NA; D gene: TRBD1; CDR3 DNA: TGTGCCAGCAGCGTAAGGACAGGTGATTACGAGCAGTACTTC; CDR3 protein: CASSVRTGDYEQYF
V gene: TRBV14; J gene: TRBJ1-1; clone size: NA; D gene: NA; CDR3 DNA: TGTGCCAGCAGCCAGAGGTCCATAACGAATGCTTTCTTT; CDR3 protein: CASSQRSITNAFF
V gene: TRBV25-1; J gene: TRBJ1-3; clone size: NA; D gene: NA; CDR3 DNA: TGTGCCAGCACACAGGGAAACACCATATATTTT; CDR3 protein: CASTQGNTIYF
V gene: TRBV21-1; J gene: TRBJ1-5; clone size: NA; D gene: NA; CDR3 DNA: TGTGCCAGCAGCGCCAGACAGGGGGCCCAAACGCATGATCAGCCCCAGCATTTT; CDR3 protein: CASSARQGAQTHDQPQHF
V gene: TRBV6-5; J gene: TRBJ1-1; clone size: NA; D gene: NA; CDR3 DNA: TGTGCCAGCAGTACAGGGCTTGAAGCTTTCTTT; CDR3 protein: CASSTGLEAFF
V gene: TRBV11-2; J gene: TRBJ1-1; clone size: few; D gene: NA; CDR3 DNA: TGTGCCAGCAGCTACCTCAGGGTGGGAGGTGAAGCTTTCTTT; CDR3 protein: CASSYLRVGGEAFF
V gene: TRBV9; J gene: TRBJ1-5; clone size: NA; D gene: NA; CDR3 DNA: TGTGCCAGCAGCGTAACCGACAGTGTGAGACAGCCCCAGCATTTT; CDR3 protein: CASSVTDSVRQPQHF
V gene: TRBV18; J gene: TRBJ1-5; clone size: NA; D gene: NA; CDR3 DNA: TGTGCCAGCTGGACGGGGGGATTGCAGCCCCAGCATTTT; CDR3 protein: CASWTGGLQPQHF
V gene: TRBV9; J gene: TRBJ2-1; clone size: NA; D gene: TRBD2; CDR3 DNA: TGTGCCAGCAGCGGACGCCTAGCGGGGGTAGACAATGAGCAGTTCTTC; CDR3 protein: CASSGRLAGVDNEQFF
V gene: TRBV12-5; J gene: TRBJ2-3; clone size: NA; D gene: NA; CDR3 DNA: TGTGCTAGTGCCCTCCAGACAGCCTCCACAGATACGCAGTATTTT; CDR3 protein: CASALQTASTDTQYF
V gene: TRBV7-2; J gene: TRBJ2-2; clone size: NA; D gene: TRBD1; CDR3 DNA: TGTGCCAGCAGCGCCGGGACAGGGACCGGGGAGCTGTTTTTT; CDR3 protein: CASSAGTGTGELFF
V gene: TRBV19; J gene: TRBJ2-2; clone size: NA; D gene: NA; CDR3 DNA: TGTGCCAGTAGTTTCGACGGGACACGGGGCGGGGAGCTGTTTTTT; CDR3 protein: CASSFDGTRGGELFF
V gene: TRBV7-9; J gene: TRBJ1-4; clone size: NA; D gene: NA; CDR3 DNA: TGTGCCAGCAGCCCGTCTGGACAGAGGGCTAATGAAAAACTGTTTTTT; CDR3 protein: CASSPSGQRANEKLFF
V gene: TRBV24-1; J gene: TRBJ1-1; clone size: once; D gene: TRBD1; CDR3 DNA: TGTGCCACCAGGGACAGGGGGTTCACTGAAGCTTTCTTT; CDR3 protein: CATRDRGFTEAFF
V gene: TRBV3-1/TRBV3-2; J gene: TRBJ2-1; clone size: NA; D gene: NA; CDR3 DNA: TGTGCCAGCAGCGGGGCAGGGATCCCTTACAATGAGCAGTTCTTC; CDR3 protein: CASSGAGIPYNEQFF
V gene: TRBV5-1; J gene: TRBJ1-2; clone size: NA; D gene: NA; CDR3 DNA: TGCGCCAGCAGCTTGGAAGGGGAAAATGGCTACACCTTC; CDR3 protein: CASSLEGENGYTF
V gene: TRBV4-2; J gene: TRBJ2-1; clone size: NA; D gene: NA; CDR3 DNA: TGTGCCAGCAGCCAAAATTTTGGGTACGGGTCTGGTCGCGAGCAGTTCTTC; CDR3 protein: CASSQNFGYGSGREQFF
V gene: TRBV5-1; J gene: TRBJ2-3; clone size: NA; D gene: TRBD2; CDR3 DNA: TGCGCCAGCAGCTTGAGTGAGGGGACTATCCGCGCAGATACGCAGTATTTT; CDR3 protein: CASSLSEGTIRADTQYF
V gene: TRBV6-2/TRBV6-3; J gene: TRBJ2-1; clone size: NA; D gene: NA; CDR3 DNA: TGTGCCAGCAGTAGTCCCCGGACAGCGAATTACAATGAGCAGTTCTTC; CDR3 protein: CASSSPRTANYNEQFF
V gene: TRBV2; J gene: TRBJ2-5; clone size: NA; D gene: TRBD1; CDR3 DNA: TGTGCTTCCAAGGGGGCTCGGGAGACCCAGTACTTC; CDR3 protein: CASKGARETQYF
V gene: TRBV29-1; J gene: TRBJ1-5; clone size: NA; D gene: TRBD1; CDR3 DNA: TGCAGCGTTGGACAGGGAAATCAGCCCCAGCATTTT; CDR3 protein: CSVGQGNQPQHF
V gene: TRBV4-2; J gene: TRBJ1-2; clone size: NA; D gene: TRBD1; CDR3 DNA: TGTGCCAGCAGCCCCCCCCTCGGACAGGGCAGAGGCTACACCTTC; CDR3 protein: CASSPPLGQGRGYTF
V gene: TRBV3-1/TRBV3-2; J gene: TRBJ2-1; clone size: NA; D gene: NA; CDR3 DNA: TGTGCCAGCAGCCGGGGAAGCAGGGGACGGCTAAATGAGCAGTTCTTC; CDR3 protein: CASSRGSRGRLNEQFF
V gene: TRBV4-1; J gene: TRBJ1-2; clone size: NA; D gene: NA; CDR3 DNA: TGCGCCAGCAGCCAAGAAGGACAGTACCTGTATGGCTACACCTTC; CDR3 protein: CASSQEGQYLYGYTF
V gene: TRBV5-1; J gene: TRBJ2-3; clone size: NA; D gene: TRBD1; CDR3 DNA: TGCGCCAGCAGCTACCAAGACAGGGTAGTGGAAGATACGCAGTATTTT; CDR3 protein: CASSYQDRVVEDTQYF
V gene: TRBV9; J gene: TRBJ2-3; clone size: NA; D gene: TRBD2; CDR3 DNA: TGTGCCAGCAGCGTAGAGGATTGGGCGGGGGTTGGGGATACGCAGTATTTT; CDR3 protein: CASSVEDWAGVGDTQYF
V gene: TRBV6-1; J gene: TRBJ1-2; clone size: NA; D gene: NA; CDR3 DNA: TGTGCCAGCAGTGAAGACATAAGGGGTTCCCGGGATGGCTACACCTTC; CDR3 protein: CASSEDIRGSRDGYTF
V gene: TRBV5-5; J gene: TRBJ2-3; clone size: NA; D gene: NA; CDR3 DNA: TGTGCCAGCAGCTTGGTAGCTTCGTTTGCATCCACAGATACGCAGTATTTT; CDR3 protein: CASSLVASFASTDTQYF
V gene: TRBV4-2; J gene: TRBJ2-1; clone size: NA; D gene: TRBD2; CDR3 DNA: TGTGCCAGCAGCCCTAGCGGGGGGGCCTTCAATGAGCAGTTCTTC; CDR3 protein: CASSPSGGAFNEQFF
V gene: TRBV11-2; J gene: TRBJ1-4; clone size: NA; D gene: TRBD1; CDR3 DNA: TGTGCCAGCAGCTTATGGGACAGGGTCTGGGTTGATGAAAAACTGTTTTTT; CDR3 protein: CASSLWDRVWVDEKLFF
V gene: TRBV19; J gene: TRBJ2-7; clone size: NA; D gene: TRBD2; CDR3 DNA: TGTGCCAGTAGTGGGGCTAGCGGCTCCTACGAGCAGTACTTC; CDR3 protein: CASSGASGSYEQYF
V gene: TRBV15; J gene: TRBJ1-1; clone size: NA; D gene: NA; CDR3 DNA: TGTGCCACCAGCTCGCGTAAGAACACTGAAGCTTTCTTT; CDR3 protein: CATSSRKNTEAFF
V gene: TRBV25-1; J gene: TRBJ2-5; clone size: NA; D gene: TRBD2; CDR3 DNA: TGTGCCAGCAGTGAACCGACTAGCGGTCAAGAGACCCAGTACTTC; CDR3 protein: CASSEPTSGQETQYF
V gene: TRBV14; J gene: TRBJ1-2; clone size: few; D gene: TRBD1; CDR3 DNA: TGTGCCAGCAGCCCTGACAGGGGCCCCTATGGCTACACCTTC; CDR3 protein: CASSPDRGPYGYTF
V gene: TRBV5-1; J gene: TRBJ2-7; clone size: NA; D gene: TRBD1; CDR3 DNA: TGCGCCAGCAGCGGGACAGGATACGAGCAGTACTTC; CDR3 protein: CASSGTGYEQYF
V gene: TRBV9; J gene: TRBJ2-2; clone size: NA; D gene: NA; CDR3 DNA: TGTGCCAGCAGAGGCGGACTAAACACCGGGGAGCTGTTTTTT; CDR3 protein: CASRGGLNTGELFF
V gene: TRBV4-1; J gene: TRBJ1-5; clone size: NA; D gene: NA; CDR3 DNA: TGCGCCAGCAGCCAAGATTTTGCGTCTGAGTTACGGACAGAAGATAGCAATCAGCCCCAGCATTTT; CDR3 protein: CASSQDFASELRTEDSNQPQHF
V gene: TRBV4-1; J gene: TRBJ2-7; clone size: NA; D gene: NA; CDR3 DNA: TGCGCCAGCAGCCAGGCCGGGGGGCAGACCTACGAGCAGTACTTC; CDR3 protein: CASSQAGGQTYEQYF
V gene: TRBV7-9; J gene: TRBJ2-6; clone size: NA; D gene: TRBD1; CDR3 DNA: TGTGCCAGCAGCTCAGGACAGGGGGCAAGCTCTGGGGCCAACGTCCTGACTTTC; CDR3 protein: CASSSGQGASSGANVLTF
V gene: TRBV27; J gene: TRBJ1-6; clone size: NA; D gene: TRBD1; CDR3 DNA: TGTGCCAGCAGTCCGCCCGGGACAGGGCGGTCACCCCTCCACTTT; CDR3 protein: CASSPPGTGRSPLHF